The next 27 T cell receptor beta chains were all read from a single sample in a study of CD8 T cells in Susac syndrome. RNA amounts of about 0.45 to 1 ug underwent reverse transcription with random hexamers. MiXCR, applied by TCRdb to the immunoSEQ multiplex PCR reads, yields one record per CDR3 protein. The sample records fewer than 150,000 distinct CDR3 sequences, roughly 94% being singletons. What was sequenced was CD8+ T cells from PBMCs. Receptor source: a human donor with Susac syndrome.

This chain links TRBV30 with TRBJ1-1; no definite D call. This CDR3 is built from 11 residues. Trimming took off 4 bases at V and 3 bases at J, with 6 bases between the two ends. CDR1 is GTSNPN, CDR2 SVGIG, per germline (reference sequence). CDR3 in DNA: TGTGCCTGGATCGAGGACACTGAAGCTTTCTTT. This translates into CAWIEDTEAFF.

This rearrangement joins TRBV2 to TRBJ2-5, with D perhaps assigned TRBD1 or TRBD2 (5 bases each). V was clipped by 6 bases and J by 3 bases, with 17 bases between them. From germline, CDR1 is SNHLY and CDR2 FYNNEI. This CDR3 region has 15 residues. CDR3 DNA: TGTGCCAGCAGCCCTACAGCGCAGGGAGAAGAGACCCAGTACTTC. Translation gives CASSPTAQGEETQYF.

This chain connects TRBV13 to TRBJ1-4; D is uncertain. V lost 4 bases and J lost 0, with 9 bases in between. Germline V gives CDR1 PRHDT, CDR2 FYEKMQ (reference sequence). The CDR3 contains 15 residues. CDR3 in DNA: TGTGCCAGCAGCTCTACCGGTACAACTAATGAAAAACTGTTTTTT. Protein: CASSSTGTTNEKLFF.

J is TRBJ1-5 and V is TRBV6-6, with unresolved D. The V end was cut by 2 bases, the J end by 4 bases, with 12 bases between. Germline V CDR1 and CDR2: MNHNY, SVGAGI (reference sequence). The length of the CDR3 is 15 residues. Written as DNA, the CDR3 is TGTGCCAGCAGTTACGTTGTTGGCCCTAATCAGCCCCAGCATTTT. It codes for CASSYVVGPNQPQHF.

J is TRBJ2-2 and V is TRBV12-5, with D tentatively TRBD1 (6 bases). This CDR3 spans 14 amino acids. CDR1 and CDR2 (germline): LGHNT, FRNRAP. The V gene lost 0 bases and the J gene lost 8 bases, with 10 bases spanning the gap. The CDR3 loop is CASGLVQGLGELFF. CDR3 DNA: TGTGCTAGTGGTTTGGTGCAGGGGTTGGGGGAGCTGTTTTTT.

The table lists this clonotype with a few counts. The chain carries TRBV20-1 and TRBJ2-7; maybe TRBD1 (6 bases). The V and J ends lost 5 bases and 2 bases respectively, with 19 bases between them. There are 15 residues in the CDR3. Looked up from germline, CDR1 is DFQATT and CDR2 is SNEGSKA (reference sequence). The CDR3 loop reads CSALLSRQATYEQYF. The CDR3 nucleotides are TGCAGTGCTCTCCTCTCCAGACAGGCCACCTACGAGCAGTACTTC.

The V call is TRBV7-3, the J call TRBJ2-1; 9 bases line up with TRBD2. Germline V gene sequence: CDR1 SGHTA, CDR2 FQGTGA. The length of the CDR3 is 15 residues. J lost 6 bases, V lost 0 bases, and 3 bases had no gene match. CDR3 sequence: CASSLTLTSGNEQFF. The CDR3 bases are TGTGCCAGCAGCTTAACTTTGACTAGCGGCAATGAGCAGTTCTTC.

The chain has TRBV19 and TRBJ2-1, with 11 bases lining up with TRBD2. Losses at the gene ends were 10 bases for V and 6 bases for J; bases not matched to a gene: 5. There are 13 residues in the CDR3. Germline-derived CDR1 and CDR2 are LNHDA and SQIVND (reference sequence). DNA of the CDR3: TGTGCCACGGCACTAGCGGGAGCCAATGAGCAGTTCTTC. It is translated as CATALAGANEQFF.

The chain recombines TRBV7-9 with TRBJ2-7; TRBD1 matches 7 bases. V was pared by 3 bases and J by 1 base, with 6 bases of the junction left unmatched. Germline CDR1 reads SEHNR; CDR2 reads FQNEAQ (reference sequence). The CDR3 totals 15 residues. The CDR3 region is CASSLLGQPSYEQYF. Here the CDR3 DNA reads TGTGCCAGCAGCTTGCTGGGACAGCCTTCCTACGAGCAGTACTTC.

J is TRBJ2-7 and V is TRBV5-4; D perhaps matches TRBD2 (6 bases). Looked up from germline, CDR1 is SGHNT and CDR2 is YYREEE (reference sequence). The CDR3 is made up of 14 amino acids. Trimming left V 4 bases short and J 7 bases short, with 18 bases between. CDR3 sequence (DNA): TGTGCCAGCAGCGGAGGGGACTCCCGCGGGGAGCAGTACTTC. Its protein is CASSGGDSRGEQYF.

The chain joins TRBV12-3 or TRBV12-4 to TRBJ2-1; 7 positions match TRBD2. The CDR3 extends over 14 amino acids. The V segment lost 7 bases and the J segment 5 bases; nucleotides outside the gene matches: 8. This CDR3 reads CASIWAGEDNEQFF. The CDR3, as DNA: TGTGCCAGCATTTGGGCGGGAGAGGACAATGAGCAGTTCTTC.

DNA of the CDR3: TGTGCCAGCAGCCTCCTATTTTTCGAGCAGTTCTTC. It codes for CASSLLFFEQFF. The chain couples TRBV12-3 or TRBV12-4 to TRBJ2-1; D is uncertain. The V and J ends lost 6 bases and 10 bases respectively, with 13 bases between them. The CDR3 length is 12 residues.

V usage is TRBV27 and J usage is TRBJ2-3; D is unclear. V shed 1 base and J shed 5 bases, with 7 bases lying between them. Germline-derived CDR1 and CDR2 are MNHEY and SMNVEV (reference sequence). This CDR3 region has 13 residues. The CDR3 region is CASSLYTQDTQYF. DNA for the CDR3: TGTGCCAGCAGTTTATACACACAAGATACGCAGTATTTT.

The chain is built from TRBV5-6 and TRBJ2-6; 9 positions match TRBD1. Germline V gene sequence: CDR1 SGHDT, CDR2 YYEEEE. The V segment lost 9 bases and the J segment 4 bases; nucleotides outside the gene matches: 2. CDR3 length: 13 amino acids. The CDR3 nucleotides are TGTGCCACCGACAGGGGGGGGGCCAACGTCCTGACTTTC. Its protein is CATDRGGANVLTF.

The chain couples TRBV7-8 to TRBJ2-7; 7 nucleotides agree with TRBD2. With 7 bases clipped from V and 2 bases from J, the junction kept 8 bases outside the gene matches. From germline, CDR1 is SGHVS and CDR2 FQNEAQ. The CDR3 totals 14 residues. CDR3 sequence reads: CASNPSGKAYEQYF. CDR3 bases: TGTGCCAGCAACCCGAGCGGGAAAGCCTACGAGCAGTACTTC.

The V and J genes are TRBV9 and TRBJ2-7; 9 nucleotides line up with TRBD2. CDR1 SGDLS and CDR2 YYNGEE come from the germline V gene. With 4 bases clipped from V and 2 bases from J, the junction kept 7 bases outside the gene matches. The CDR3 runs to 15 residues. CDR3: CASSPRLADPYEQYF. CDR3 DNA sequence: TGTGCCAGCAGCCCTCGACTAGCGGACCCCTACGAGCAGTACTTC.

The chain has TRBV30 and TRBJ2-1, with TRBD2 matching over 11 bases. CDR3 size: 14 residues. CDR1 is GTSNPN, CDR2 SVGIG, per germline (reference sequence). V lost 3 bases and J lost 6; bases outside the gene matches: 4. The DNA of the CDR3 is TGTGCCTGGAGGGTAGCGGGAGGGCCCAATGAGCAGTTCTTC. Its protein is CAWRVAGGPNEQFF.

The rearrangement uses TRBV27 and TRBJ2-7, with 8 bases matching TRBD1. There are 15 residues in the CDR3. Trimming removed 2 bases from V and 3 bases from J; junction bases left unmatched: 6. From germline, CDR1 is MNHEY and CDR2 SMNVEV (reference sequence). The CDR3 spells CASSLTETGDYEQYF. The CDR3 coding sequence is TGTGCCAGCAGTTTAACCGAGACAGGGGACTACGAGCAGTACTTC.

Regarding this clonotype: An end of the junction does not agree with germline; a read error may underlie this. The CDR3 DNA follows: TGTGCCAGCAGATTAGGGGGGGATCAGCCCCAGCATTTT. Translated: CASRLGGDQPQHF. The V call is TRBV12-3 or TRBV12-4, the J call TRBJ1-5; tentative D call: TRBD1 (6 bases). The CDR3 is made up of 13 amino acids.

The chain employs TRBV5-1 and TRBJ2-1; the D is unclear. Germline loops: CDR1 SGHRS, CDR2 YFSETQ. Deletions cut 4 bases from V and 5 bases from J, with 16 bases between. The CDR3 runs 15 residues. CDR3: CASSPLPSPDNEQFF. CDR3 DNA: TGCGCCAGCAGCCCCCTGCCGTCCCCAGACAATGAGCAGTTCTTC.

This clonotype was observed a single time. This sequence joins TRBV9 and TRBJ2-5; 10 bases fit TRBD1. The CDR3 totals 16 residues. The V and J ends lost 0 bases and 1 base, in that order; junction bases with no gene match: 3. Germline CDR1 and CDR2: SGDLS and YYNGEE. The CDR3 DNA reads as TGTGCCAGCAGCGTAGCGGGACAGGGGCCCCAAGAGACCCAGTACTTC. Its protein is CASSVAGQGPQETQYF.

The genes are TRBV5-4 and TRBJ2-4; D remains unclear. This CDR3 has 15 residues. The V and J ends lost 0 bases and 0 bases respectively, with 7 bases between them. Germline V gives CDR1 SGHNT, CDR2 YYREEE (reference sequence). The CDR3 bases are TGTGCCAGCAGCTTGGCATGGGGAGCCAAAAACATTCAGTACTTC. Its protein product is CASSLAWGAKNIQYF.

In its sample, this clonotype was seen once. The chain is built from TRBV29-1 and TRBJ1-5, with 8 bases lining up with TRBD1. The junction had 6 bases not matched to a gene; V was cut back by 6 bases and J by 2 bases. The length of the CDR3 is 14 residues. In germline, CDR1 is SQVTM, CDR2 ANQGSEA. CDR3 in amino acids: CSVLDRGRNQPQHF. The CDR3 nucleotides are TGCAGCGTATTAGACAGGGGACGCAATCAGCCCCAGCATTTT.

The chain carries TRBV12-3 or TRBV12-4 and TRBJ2-4; either TRBD1 or TRBD2 may fit D (5 bases each). The CDR3 length is 11 residues. V was cut by 3 bases and J by 13 bases, with 10 bases left in between. The CDR3 region has the DNA TGTGCCAGCAGTTTTGGGGGTCTACAGTACTTC. This gives the protein CASSFGGLQYF.

The chain recombines TRBV12-3 or TRBV12-4 with TRBJ1-1; D ambiguous. The CDR3 runs 11 residues. V lost 5 bases to trimming and J lost 8 bases, with 9 bases between them. This chain's CDR3 is CASSLLSEAFF. In nucleotides, the CDR3 is TGTGCCAGCAGTCTCTTGTCGGAAGCTTTCTTT.

The J gene is TRBJ2-7, the V gene TRBV9; D perhaps matches TRBD1 (6 bases). The CDR3 length is 14 residues. V lost 3 bases and J 4 bases, leaving 14 bases between the germline ends. CDR1 is SGDLS and CDR2 is YYNGEE in the germline V gene. CDR3 residues: CASSEQGDVYEQYF. The CDR3 DNA follows: TGTGCCAGCAGCGAACAGGGAGATGTATACGAGCAGTACTTC.

This rearrangement joins TRBV5-1 to TRBJ2-1; D could derive from TRBD1 or TRBD2 (6 bases each). This CDR3 comprises 13 residues. Trimming stripped 0 bases from V and 9 bases from J, with 10 bases between. Germline assignment: CDR1 SGHRS and CDR2 YFSETQ. In nucleotides, the CDR3 is TGCGCCAGCAGCTTGGCAGGGGAGGCTGAGCAGTTCTTC. Translation: CASSLAGEAEQFF.